These T cell receptor beta chains were read from a single sample in a study of T cell changes during pregnancy in multiple sclerosis. Some clones are missing from TCRdb's copy, which holds only in-frame ones; the method was immunoSEQ multiplex PCR. The sample records about 28,000 clones, about 92% being singletons. Sample: peripheral blood, taken in the first trimester of pregnancy. Receptors originate from a female donor in good health, enrolled as a control in a pregnancy study. The CDR3 runs from the conserved cysteine through the conserved F or W. The D gene is left open where the match is weak. Clone size is stated in some rows and not others, as once, few, many or a class when expanded.

j_call d_call clone_size v_call cdr3_aa cdr3_nt
TRBJ2-1 TRBD1 . TRBV7-2 CASSKTGGFVDEQFF TGTGCCAGCAGCAAGACAGGGGGGTTTGTAGATGAGCAGTTCTTC
TRBJ1-5 TRBD1 . TRBV30 CAWSLGQGLSNQPQHF TGTGCCTGGAGTCTGGGACAGGGCCTTAGCAATCAGCCCCAGCATTTT
TRBJ1-4 TRBD1 . TRBV7-9 CASSWTGRDEKLFF TGTGCCAGCAGCTGGACAGGGAGGGATGAAAAACTGTTTTTT
TRBJ2-7 . . TRBV30 CAWRQDYYEQYF TGTGCCTGGAGGCAGGATTACTACGAGCAGTACTTC
TRBJ1-6 . . TRBV15 CATSPIPAGNSPLHF TGTGCCACCAGCCCAATCCCCGCGGGTAATTCACCCCTCCACTTT
TRBJ2-2 . once TRBV7-2 CASRGPTGQRANTGELFF TGTGCCAGCAGAGGCCCAACGGGTCAGAGGGCGAACACCGGGGAGCTGTTTTTT
TRBJ2-1 . . TRBV29-1 CSVDPAGLNEQFF TGCAGCGTTGATCCGGCAGGGTTAAATGAGCAGTTCTTC
TRBJ2-7 TRBD1 once TRBV29-1 CSVVGGTKLTEQYF TGCAGCGTGGTAGGGGGCACCAAGCTTACCGAGCAGTACTTC
TRBJ2-7 TRBD1 . TRBV2 CASSEAGQNRYEQYF TGTGCCAGCAGTGAAGCGGGACAGAATCGCTACGAGCAGTACTTC
TRBJ1-1 . once TRBV6-5 CASKSPARENTEAFF TGTGCCAGCAAATCCCCGGCCAGGGAGAACACTGAAGCTTTCTTT
TRBJ2-7 TRBD1 . TRBV30 CAWNGQGATEQYF TGTGCCTGGAATGGACAGGGGGCGACCGAGCAGTACTTC